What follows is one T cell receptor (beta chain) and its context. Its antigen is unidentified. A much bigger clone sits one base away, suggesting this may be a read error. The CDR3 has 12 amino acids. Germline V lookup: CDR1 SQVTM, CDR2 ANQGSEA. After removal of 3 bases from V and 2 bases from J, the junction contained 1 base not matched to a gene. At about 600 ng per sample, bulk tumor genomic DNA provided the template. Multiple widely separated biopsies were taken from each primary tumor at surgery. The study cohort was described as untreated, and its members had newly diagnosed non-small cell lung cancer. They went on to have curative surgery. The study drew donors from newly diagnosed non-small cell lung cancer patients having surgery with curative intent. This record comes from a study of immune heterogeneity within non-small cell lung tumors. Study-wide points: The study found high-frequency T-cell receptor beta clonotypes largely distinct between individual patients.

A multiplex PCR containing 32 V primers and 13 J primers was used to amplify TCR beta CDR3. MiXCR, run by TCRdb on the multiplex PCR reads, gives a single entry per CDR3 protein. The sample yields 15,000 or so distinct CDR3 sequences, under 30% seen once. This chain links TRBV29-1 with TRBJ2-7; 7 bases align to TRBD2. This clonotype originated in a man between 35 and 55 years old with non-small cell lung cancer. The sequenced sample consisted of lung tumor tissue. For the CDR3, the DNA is TGCAGCGTTGATAGCGGGCCCTACGAGCAGTACTTC. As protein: CSVDSGPYEQYF.